This T cell receptor (beta chain) was sequenced during a study of shared clonotypes between healthy human individuals (dated by TCRdb to 2020 to 2021). About the study as a whole: The cohort comprised two women and three men aged 18 to 49 years. To estimate repertoire size and how much clonotype sharing occurs between individuals, the study deeply sequenced the blood TCR repertoires of five healthy adults. Libraries were prepared and TCR repertoires were sequenced by different laboratories using diverse techniques, in order to increase sequencing depth and limit assay-specific biases. Per donor, leukapheresis produced somewhere between about 0.94 and 9.5 billion PBMCs. For each donor, CD4 naive and CD4 memory were each run on three plates, CD8 naive on two plates, and CD8 memory on one plate. What the authors observed across the whole study: Compared with non-shared clonotypes, clonotypes shared by all four sorted-subset donors had higher generation probabilities. The genetic and exposure-history diversity represented was limited by the small number of donors. Pairwise subsampling indicated that sequencing depth was expected to affect the degree of clonotype sharing among donors. Rarefaction of sorted-subset datasets indicated incomplete sequencing despite the large sequencing depth. Naive subsets generally had larger estimated clonotype richness than memory subsets did. Sharing across a few donors was observed for about 5% of naive CD4, 3% to 4% of naive CD8, about 2.3% of memory CD4, and around 0.4% of memory CD8 clonotypes. Sampling was restricted to blood, and TCR repertoires in tissue are likely to differ from TCR repertoires in blood.

Using the deep immunoSEQ assay, TCR CDR3 regions were amplified from genomic DNA by multiplex PCR. Genomic DNA extracted from each cell subset was distributed evenly over all wells of several immunoSEQ 96-well plates, and each plate served as one replicate. For sorted subsets, 150 to 200 ng genomic DNA, equal to 30,000 or so T cell genomes, was loaded into each replicate PCR. Purified libraries were quantified with a Qubit 3.0 fluorometer, sized on a Bioanalyzer 2100, and re-quantified with the KAPA Library Quantification kit. A separate single-read 150-cycle Illumina NextSeq 550 flow cell was used to sequence each immunoSEQ 96-well plate. Regarding the original processing steps: Because the immunoSEQ output included only junctional sequences and no quality scores, the filtering could not be the same as the filtering used for full-length reads. Sequences were annotated with PyIR, a Python wrapper for IgBLAST v1.9, and V/J genes and CDR3 were assigned using IMGT germline references. Reads were filtered out if the reads had weak V/J assignments (E-value above 1e-6), no CDR3, stop codons, out-of-frame junctions, or ambiguous translated residues. V3J clonotypes were defined as sequences sharing an identical inferred V gene, J gene, and CDR3 amino acid sequence. Percentage overlap between repertoires was computed as shared unique clonotypes divided by the size of the smaller repertoire. Repertoire richness was assessed with RTK rarefaction, the Chao1 estimator, and Recon v2.1 estimates of unobserved clonotypes. OLGA was used to compute generation probabilities for all TCRbeta clonotypes that the gDNA method yielded from a handful of donors. Drawn from immuneACCESS, this table holds only the in-frame rearrangements with V and J called that TCRdb kept. Clones are partly lost; checked studies trace under half to an unresolved V gene and leave the rest unexplained. V and J calls and clone size are copied from that table; D and trimming were computed from the DNA. The sample contains 500,000 to 550,000 clones, approximately 94% of them found a single time. The ten largest make up 0.064% of the sample.

Note on this clone: Which antigen it targets is not known. Base qualities were left out, and no much larger clone turns up one base away.

From the cysteine through the phenylalanine, the CDR3 covers 15 amino acids. Here the CDR3 DNA is all that survives: 45 bases in frame from base 1. From a lookup of the germline V gene, CDR1 and CDR2 are SGHAT and FQNNGV. Cut back by 3 bases and 0 bases, the V and J ends lie 9 bases apart. The donors were healthy, HIV-negative adults with no recently reported acute infections or vaccinations. Every donor was a Caucasian adult living in Nashville, Tennessee, USA. Magnetic negative selection was used to enrich CD4+ T cells, after which naive cells were positively selected on CD45RA and the negative fraction became the memory subset. After blood collection by leukapheresis, PBMCs were isolated using Ficoll-Histopaque density gradient centrifugation and then cryopreserved in the vapor phase of liquid nitrogen. Purity and quantity of every magnetically sorted T cell population were checked by analytical flow cytometry. Genomic DNA was isolated from every sorted fraction and measured by UV absorbance on a Nanodrop 2000c.

The rearranged segments are TRBV11-2 and TRBJ1-3; the D gene lacks a confident call. Material: naive CD4+ T cells sorted from blood. Explained via the paper, the cell subset or site label denotes: CD45RA+ positively selected. The clonotype was recovered from a woman between 25 and 40 years old in good health. DNA sequence: TGTGCCAGCAGCTTTATGGGGAGCTCTGGAAACACCATATATTTT. Its protein product is CASSFMGSSGNTIYF.